Listed below are T cell receptor beta chains from one sample, sequenced in a study of T cells in Graves' hyperthyroidism and ophthalmopathy. Each CDR3 protein is one row after TCRdb ran MiXCR on the multiplex PCR reads. The sample includes 600,000 or so distinct CDR3 sequences, 14% seen only once; the top ten take approximately 6.4%. The sequencing sample was made of blood. The receptor set was obtained from a woman in her late teens or twenties with Graves' ophthalmopathy. The CDR3 runs from the conserved cysteine through the conserved F or W. The order of the fields is D gene, J gene, V gene, clone size, CDR3 DNA, CDR3 protein. The D gene is left open where the match is weak. Not every row has a clone size; where given, it reads once, few, many or a size class.

TRBD1	TRBJ1-4	TRBV10-3	many	TGTGCCATCAGTGACAGGGGGAAAGGTGGGACAACTAATGAAAAACTGTTTTTT	CAISDRGKGGTTNEKLFF
.	TRBJ1-2	TRBV12-3/TRBV12-4	many	TGTGCCAGCAGCCAAGAGAGGGACTATGGCTACACCTTC	CASSQERDYGYTF
.	TRBJ2-1	TRBV7-9	many	TGTGCCAGCAGCTTGAGGGCAGCGTACAATGAGCAGTTCTTC	CASSLRAAYNEQFF
.	TRBJ2-1	TRBV20-1	many	TGCAGTGCTAGAGGTGGGCGGAAGTACAATGAGCAGTTCTTC	CSARGGRKYNEQFF
TRBD1	TRBJ1-3	TRBV7-3	.	TGTGCCAGCAGCTTACCTCGGACAGGGGACATCACTGGAAACACCATATATTTT	CASSLPRTGDITGNTIYF
TRBD1	TRBJ1-1	TRBV7-2	many	TGTGCCAGCAGCCCCCTGACAGGGGTGGACACTGAAGCTTTCTTT	CASSPLTGVDTEAFF
.	TRBJ1-1	TRBV11-3	.	TGTGCCAGCACCACAGCCTTAGGGGTTAACACTGAAGCTTTCTTT	CASTTALGVNTEAFF
TRBD2	TRBJ2-2	TRBV27	few	TGTGCCAGCAGCCGGAGGACTAGCGGGGCCACCGGGGAGCTGTTTTTT	CASSRRTSGATGELFF
TRBD1	TRBJ2-7	TRBV3-1	many	TGTGCCAGCAGCCCTGGACAGGGGGTTATCAGCGAGCAGTACTTC	CASSPGQGVISEQYF
TRBD2	TRBJ2-1	TRBV2	many	TGTGCCAGCAGTCCTACCGGGACTAGCGGATACAATGAGCAGTTCTTC	CASSPTGTSGYNEQFF
TRBD2	TRBJ2-7	TRBV28	many	TGTGCCAGCAGTTACCGAATCGGGACTAGCGGGGGCTCCTACGAGCAGTACTTC	CASSYRIGTSGGSYEQYF
TRBD1	TRBJ2-7	TRBV24-1	many	TGTGCCACCAGTGACTCAGCCGGACAGGGCTACGAGCAGTACTTC	CATSDSAGQGYEQYF
.	TRBJ1-6	TRBV4-2	few	TGTGCCAGCAGCCCCCGGGGAAGCGTATTTAGAAATTCACCCCTCCACTTT	CASSPRGSVFRNSPLHF
TRBD2	TRBJ2-6	TRBV4-1	.	TGCGCCAGCAGCCAAGACGGAGCGGGGGGGAGCTCTGGGGCCAACGTCCTGACTTTC	CASSQDGAGGSSGANVLTF
TRBD2	TRBJ2-1	TRBV20-1	many	TGCAGTGCCCCTAGACCGACTAGCGGGAATAGTGAGCAGTTCTTC	CSAPRPTSGNSEQFF
.	TRBJ2-1	TRBV20-1	many	TGCAGTGCTAGAGATCAAAGGGGGAATGAGCAGTTCTTC	CSARDQRGNEQFF
.	TRBJ2-4	TRBV20-1	many	TGCAGTGCTAGAGCCTTGGACAGAGAAAACATTCAGTACTTC	CSARALDRENIQYF
.	TRBJ1-2	TRBV27	many	TGTGCCAGCAGTCCATCGGCCCCCCTTGAACATGGCTACACCTTC	CASSPSAPLEHGYTF
.	TRBJ1-5	TRBV15	many	TGTGCCACCAGCAGAGAGAGGGTGGGTCAGCCCCAGCATTTT	CATSRERVGQPQHF
.	TRBJ2-7	TRBV28	few	TGTGCCAGCACCGGGGACCGAGGGGCCGAGCAGTACTTC	CASTGDRGAEQYF
.	TRBJ2-7	TRBV4-1	.	TGCGCCAGCAGCCAAGTGGGGTCCCCAGACGAGCAGTACTTC	CASSQVGSPDEQYF
.	TRBJ1-5	TRBV27	many	TGTGCCAGCAGTTTAATAGGGGCTTTTAATCAGCCCCAGCATTTT	CASSLIGAFNQPQHF
.	TRBJ2-5	TRBV7-8	.	TGTGCCAGCAGCTTAGTTTCGACAGTGGGAGAGACCCAGTACTTC	CASSLVSTVGETQYF
TRBD2	TRBJ2-1	TRBV6-2/TRBV6-3	few	TGTGCCAGCAGCTACACGACTAGCGGGAGTGGTGAGCAGTTCTTC	CASSYTTSGSGEQFF
.	TRBJ2-5	TRBV18	.	TGTGCCAGCTCACCTAGGGAGGCGGAACAAGAGACCCAGTACTTC	CASSPREAEQETQYF
.	TRBJ1-4	TRBV7-9	few	TGTGCCAGCAGCCCCGGACAGCTAGATGAAAAACTGTTTTTT	CASSPGQLDEKLFF
.	TRBJ1-2	TRBV27	.	TGTGCCAGCGGTTCCAGCCTGGGGTATGGCTACACCTTC	CASGSSLGYGYTF
.	TRBJ2-7	TRBV11-3	many	TGTGCCAGCAGCTCTTGGGGCCGGACTCATTCCTACGAGCAGTACTTC	CASSSWGRTHSYEQYF
.	TRBJ1-4	TRBV20-1	many	TGCAGTGCTAGAGATCCGATAACATTTAATGAAAAACTGTTTTTT	CSARDPITFNEKLFF
TRBD2	TRBJ2-7	TRBV24-1	many	TGTGCCACCAGTGGTAACAAGGCAAGCGGGGCTGTCTACGAGCAGTACTTC	CATSGNKASGAVYEQYF
.	TRBJ2-3	TRBV12-3/TRBV12-4	many	TGTGCCCAAATGACCCAGGGTTCGGATACGCAGTATTTT	CAQMTQGSDTQYF
.	TRBJ1-2	TRBV20-1	many	TGCAGTGCTTCCAGGGCCTACAGGGTTGCTAACTATGGCTACACCTTC	CSASRAYRVANYGYTF
TRBD2	TRBJ2-7	TRBV6-1	many	TGTGCCAGCAGGCGGCTAGCGGGAGTCGAGCAGTACTTC	CASRRLAGVEQYF
TRBD2	TRBJ2-3	TRBV7-9	many	TGTGCCAGCAGTCCCTACTACGAGCGGGGGCAGTATTTT	CASSPYYERGQYF
.	TRBJ2-2	TRBV15	many	TGTGCCACCAGCAGAGATCGAGGGCAGGGGCACGGGGAGCTGTTTTTT	CATSRDRGQGHGELFF
TRBD1	TRBJ2-5	TRBV19	.	TGTGCCAGTAGTATAGGTCCAGGGGGTCAAGAGACCCAGTACTTC	CASSIGPGGQETQYF
.	TRBJ1-4	TRBV9	few	TGTGCCAGCAGCCCGTCCGGGAGGGCAGCAACTAATGAAAAACTGTTTTTT	CASSPSGRAATNEKLFF